The TCR beta chain described here comes from a study of T cell responses to AZD1222 COVID-19 vaccine. Study-level results: Spike-specific TCR depth and breadth grew after two AZD1222 doses. Clonal diversity was possibly underestimated, and white British individuals and females predominated among donors.

For this clone: Its antigen is not known.

Sequencing used immunoSEQ multiplex PCR; TCRdb keeps in-frame clones, though not all of them. The data show 95,000 to 110,000 clones, less than 95% seen once. This sample comprised peripheral blood, obtained on day 0 of AZD1222 vaccination. The TCR originated in an adult in good health.

The CDR3: CASSTRLAGDHNEQFF. The DNA of the CDR3 is TGTGCCAGCAGTACCAGACTAGCGGGGGACCACAATGAGCAGTTCTTC. The J gene is TRBJ2-1, the V gene TRBV28, with TRBD2 matching 12 bases. The germline V gene encodes CDR1 MDHEN and CDR2 SYDVKM. The ends lost 5 bases at V and 5 bases at J; junction bases unmatched: 7. The CDR3 loop spans 16 amino acids.